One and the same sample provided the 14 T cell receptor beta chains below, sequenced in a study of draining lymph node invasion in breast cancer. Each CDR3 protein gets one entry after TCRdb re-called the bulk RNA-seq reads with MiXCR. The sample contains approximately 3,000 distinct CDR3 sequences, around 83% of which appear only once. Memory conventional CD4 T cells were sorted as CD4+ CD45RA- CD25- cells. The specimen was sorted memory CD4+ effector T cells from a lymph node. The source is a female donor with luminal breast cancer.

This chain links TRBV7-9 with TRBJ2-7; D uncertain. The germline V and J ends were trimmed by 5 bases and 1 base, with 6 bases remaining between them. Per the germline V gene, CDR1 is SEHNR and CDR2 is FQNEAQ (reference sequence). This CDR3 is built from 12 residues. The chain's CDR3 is CASSPGSYEQYF. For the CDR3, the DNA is TGTGCCAGCAGCCCTGGGTCCTACGAGCAGTACTTC.

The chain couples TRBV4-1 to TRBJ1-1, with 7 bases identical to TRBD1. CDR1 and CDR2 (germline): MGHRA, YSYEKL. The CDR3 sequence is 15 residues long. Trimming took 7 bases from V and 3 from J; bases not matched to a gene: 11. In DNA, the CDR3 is TGCGCCAGCACCTACCTGTGGACAGGCCACACTGAAGCTTTCTTT. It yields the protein CASTYLWTGHTEAFF.

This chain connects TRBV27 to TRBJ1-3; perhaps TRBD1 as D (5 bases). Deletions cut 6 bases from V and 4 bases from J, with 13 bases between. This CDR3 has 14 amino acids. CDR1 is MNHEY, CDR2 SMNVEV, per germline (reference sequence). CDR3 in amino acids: CASRKGGAGNTIYF. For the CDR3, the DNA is TGTGCCAGCAGGAAAGGCGGGGCAGGAAACACCATATATTTT.

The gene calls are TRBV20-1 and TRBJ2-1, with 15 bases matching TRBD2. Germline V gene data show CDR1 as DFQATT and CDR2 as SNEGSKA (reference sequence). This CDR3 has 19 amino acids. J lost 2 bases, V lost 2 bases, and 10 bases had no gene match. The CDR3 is CSARPGLAGGLGPYNEQFF. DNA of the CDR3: TGCAGTGCTAGACCAGGACTAGCGGGGGGGTTAGGGCCCTACAATGAGCAGTTCTTC.

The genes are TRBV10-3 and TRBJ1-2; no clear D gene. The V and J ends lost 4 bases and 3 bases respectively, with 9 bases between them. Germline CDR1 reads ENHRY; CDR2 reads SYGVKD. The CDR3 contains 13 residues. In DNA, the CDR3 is TGTGCCATCAGTGGTCAGGTGGACTATGGCTACACCTTC. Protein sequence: CAISGQVDYGYTF.

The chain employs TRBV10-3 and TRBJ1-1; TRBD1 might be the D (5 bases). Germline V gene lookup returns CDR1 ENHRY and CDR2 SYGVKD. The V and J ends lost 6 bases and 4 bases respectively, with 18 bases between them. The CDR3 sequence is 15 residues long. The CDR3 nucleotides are TGTGCCATCAGCCGTAAAGGGGACGGGAGCACTGAAGCTTTCTTT. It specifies CAISRKGDGSTEAFF.

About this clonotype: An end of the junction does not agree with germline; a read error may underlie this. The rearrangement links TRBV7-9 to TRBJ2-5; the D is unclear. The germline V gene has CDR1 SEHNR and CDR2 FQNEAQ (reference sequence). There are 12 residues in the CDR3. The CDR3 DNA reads TGTGCCAGCAGCTTAGCGCAAGGGACCCAGTACTTC. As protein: CASSLAQGTQYF.

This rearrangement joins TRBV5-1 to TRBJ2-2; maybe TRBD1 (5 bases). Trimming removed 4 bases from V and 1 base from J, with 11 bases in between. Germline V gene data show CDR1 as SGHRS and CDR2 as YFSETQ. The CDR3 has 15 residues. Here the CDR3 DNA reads TGCGCCAGCAGCGTGACAGAAAAGAACACCGGGGAGCTGTTTTTT. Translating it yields CASSVTEKNTGELFF.

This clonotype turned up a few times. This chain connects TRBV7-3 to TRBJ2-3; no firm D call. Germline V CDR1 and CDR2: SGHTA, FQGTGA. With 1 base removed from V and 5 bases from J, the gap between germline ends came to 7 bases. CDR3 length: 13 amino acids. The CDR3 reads CASSLNRVDTQYF. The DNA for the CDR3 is TGTGCCAGCAGCTTAAACCGGGTAGATACGCAGTATTTT. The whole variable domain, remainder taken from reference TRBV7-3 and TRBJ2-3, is GAGVSQTPSNKVTEKGKYVELRCDPISGHTALYWYRQSLGQGPEFLIYFQGTGAADDSGLPNDRFFAVRPEGSVSTLKIQRTERGDSAVYLCASSLNRVDTQYFGPGTRLTVL.

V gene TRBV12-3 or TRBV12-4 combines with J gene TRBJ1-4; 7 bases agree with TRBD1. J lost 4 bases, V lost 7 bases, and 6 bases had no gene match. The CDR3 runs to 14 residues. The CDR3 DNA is TGTGCCAGCAAACTGACAGGGATTAATGAAAAACTGTTTTTT. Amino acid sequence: CASKLTGINEKLFF.

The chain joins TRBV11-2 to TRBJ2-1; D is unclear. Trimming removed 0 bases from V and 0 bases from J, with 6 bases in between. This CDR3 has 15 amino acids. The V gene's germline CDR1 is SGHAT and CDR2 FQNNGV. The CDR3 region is CASSLEGFSYNEQFF. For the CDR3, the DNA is TGTGCCAGCAGCTTAGAGGGATTCTCCTACAATGAGCAGTTCTTC.

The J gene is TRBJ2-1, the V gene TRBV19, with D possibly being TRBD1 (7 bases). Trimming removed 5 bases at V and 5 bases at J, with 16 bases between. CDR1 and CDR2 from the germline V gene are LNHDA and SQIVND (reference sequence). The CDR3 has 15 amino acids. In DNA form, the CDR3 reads TGTGCCAGTAGTCCTCTCGGGGGACAGCACAATGAGCAGTTCTTC. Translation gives CASSPLGGQHNEQFF.

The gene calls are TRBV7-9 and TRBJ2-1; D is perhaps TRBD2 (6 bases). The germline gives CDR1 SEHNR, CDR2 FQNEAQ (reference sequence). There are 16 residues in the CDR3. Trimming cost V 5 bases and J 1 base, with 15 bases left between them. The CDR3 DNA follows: TGTGCCAGCAGCGCCCGGGGAGCGGGTTCCTACAATGAGCAGTTCTTC. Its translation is CASSARGAGSYNEQFF.

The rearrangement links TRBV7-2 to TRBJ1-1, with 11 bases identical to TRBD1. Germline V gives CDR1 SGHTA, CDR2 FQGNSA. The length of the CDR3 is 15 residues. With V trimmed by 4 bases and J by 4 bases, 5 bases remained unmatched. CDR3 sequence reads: CASSSWTGGVTEAFF. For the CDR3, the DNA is TGTGCCAGCAGCTCCTGGACAGGGGGCGTCACTGAAGCTTTCTTT.